This TCR beta chain is drawn from a study of regulatory T cells in long-lasting Graves disease. This clonotype was counted ten times or more. Its antigen is currently unknown. Germline V CDR1 and CDR2: LGHNA, YSLEER. The CDR3 is 16 residues long. The V end lost 4 bases, the J end lost 0 bases, and 13 bases lay between the germline ends. Both iRepertoire HTBI primers and Arm-PCR of CDR3 regions were used to build the TCR beta libraries. From the multiplex PCR reads, TCRdb called clonotypes with MiXCR, one entry per CDR3 protein. This repertoire shows roughly 360,000 distinct CDR3 sequences, roughly 12% found once; its top ten account for about 20%. As for time point: newly diagnosed GD, antithyroid drugs for less than 3 months. The authors made the TCR library using RNA they extracted from PBMCs. Study-wide findings and caveats: Persistent disease samples used TRBV28, TRBJ1-2 and TRBJ2-5 preferentially.

The same sample was also used in a study of T cells in Graves' hyperthyroidism and ophthalmopathy. Per that study: Among clonotypes expanded in thyroid above 0.001, most were also found in blood.

The sample was peripheral blood mononuclear cells (PBMCs), taken at new diagnosis, from a patient treated with antithyroid drugs. This receptor was obtained from a woman between 18 and 29 years old with Graves disease. This chain links TRBV4-3 with TRBJ2-1; D remains ambiguous. CDR3 sequence: CASSRLPSRSYNEQFF. In DNA, the CDR3 is TGCGCCAGCAGCCGGCTCCCGTCGCGCTCCTACAATGAGCAGTTCTTC.